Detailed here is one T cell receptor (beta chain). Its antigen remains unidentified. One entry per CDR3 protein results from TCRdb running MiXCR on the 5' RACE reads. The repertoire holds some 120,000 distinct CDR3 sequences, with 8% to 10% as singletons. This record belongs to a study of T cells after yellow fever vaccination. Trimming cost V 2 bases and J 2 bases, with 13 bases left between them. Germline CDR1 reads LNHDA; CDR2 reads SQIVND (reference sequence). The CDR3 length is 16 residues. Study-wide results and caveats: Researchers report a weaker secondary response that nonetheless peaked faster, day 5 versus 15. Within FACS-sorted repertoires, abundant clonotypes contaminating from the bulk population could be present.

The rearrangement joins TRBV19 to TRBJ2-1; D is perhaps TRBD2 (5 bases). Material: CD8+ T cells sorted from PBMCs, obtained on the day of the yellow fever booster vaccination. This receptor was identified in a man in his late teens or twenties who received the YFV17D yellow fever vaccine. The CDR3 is CASSISGRITYNEQFF. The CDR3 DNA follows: TGTGCCAGTAGTATAAGCGGCAGAATTACCTACAATGAGCAGTTCTTC.